Included here is one T cell receptor beta chain sequence, with context. The sample comes from a study of response to subunit inactivated influenza vaccine. MiXCR was run by TCRdb on the RT-PCR reads, yielding one entry per CDR3 protein. The sample holds more than 450,000 distinct CDR3 sequences, around 11% seen once. This CDR3 is built from 16 residues. The trim removed 2 bases at V and 5 bases at J, leaving 6 bases unmatched. Germline CDR1 and CDR2: LGHNA and YSLEER. These data were also filed under a second study, of T cells expressing NK-cell markers. That study reports: UMIs were included in TCR beta cDNA generated by 5'RACE template switching. Each TCR beta repertoire originated in sorted T cells that were CD3+CD56+NKG2C+, CD3+CD56+NKG2C- or CD3+CD56-NKG2C+. Seven donors tested HCMV-seropositive and one tested seronegative among the eight sequenced. In roughly six donors, dominant NKG2C+ clonotypes were roughly 1.0-7.5% of CD8+ T cells.

This sequence originates from a man in his fifties or sixties who received an inactivated influenza vaccine. This sample comprised PBMCs from blood, obtained on the day of vaccination. The chain uses TRBV4-3 and TRBJ1-6; 7 bases fit TRBD1. The CDR3 sequence is CASSQSSQGNNSPLHF. Here the CDR3 DNA reads TGCGCCAGCAGCCAAAGCTCACAGGGGAATAATTCACCCCTCCACTTT.